Listed below are T cell receptor beta chains from one sample, sequenced in a study of neurological immune-mediated disorders. TCRdb reprocessed the 5' RACE reads via MiXCR and lists one record per CDR3 protein. This sample has about 120,000 distinct CDR3 sequences; more than 2.5% occur once, and the top ten carry over 1%. The material sequenced was PBMCs. The receptors shown here come from a woman in her thirties with multiple sclerosis. Both conserved end residues are part of each CDR3. Each record gives: clone size, D gene, V gene, J gene, CDR3 DNA, CDR3 protein. D genes are given only for firm matches. Clone size is stated in some rows and not others, as once, few, many or a class when expanded.

>many|TRBD2|TRBV20-1|TRBJ2-1
TGCAGTGCTAGTTGGACTAGCGGCGGCAATGAGCAGTTCTTC
CSASWTSGGNEQFF
>many|NA|TRBV12-3/TRBV12-4|TRBJ2-3
TGTGCCATTCTTTGGAGCACAGATACGCAGTATTTT
CAILWSTDTQYF
>many|NA|TRBV10-3|TRBJ2-3
TGTGCCATCAGTGAATCCGGCGGCGTAGATTTCACAGATACGCAGTATTTT
CAISESGGVDFTDTQYF
>many|TRBD2|TRBV6-5|TRBJ2-5
TGTGCCAGCAGTTACTCCGCTAGCGGGGGCCGGTACCGGGAGACCCAGTACTTC
CASSYSASGGRYRETQYF
>many|NA|TRBV20-1|TRBJ2-1
TGCAGTGCTAGAGATCATTGGGCGGGGGCCGCATATGAGCAGTTCTTC
CSARDHWAGAAYEQFF
>many|NA|TRBV12-5|TRBJ1-1
TGTGCTAGTGGTTTGGTAATAGCGGGGGCCAACACTGAAGCTTTCTTT
CASGLVIAGANTEAFF
>many|NA|TRBV6-2/TRBV6-3|TRBJ2-7
TGTGCCAGCAGTATTCTCTACGAGCAGTACTTC
CASSILYEQYF
>many|NA|TRBV7-6|TRBJ2-5
TGTGCCAGCAGCTCTGAGGGTTCCGAGACCCAGTACTTC
CASSSEGSETQYF
>many|NA|TRBV20-1|TRBJ2-3
TGCAGTGCTAGAGCGGCCTTAACAGATACGCAGTATTTT
CSARAALTDTQYF
>many|NA|TRBV5-1|TRBJ2-1
TGCGCCAGCCGTCGGGTGTCGTACAATGAGCAGTTCTTC
CASRRVSYNEQFF
>many|NA|TRBV12-3/TRBV12-4|TRBJ1-6
TGTGCCAGCACTTCACAGGGCAATTCACCCCTCCACTTT
CASTSQGNSPLHF
>NA|NA|TRBV20-1|TRBJ2-7
TGCAGTGCTAGTGAGGTCCCCCCCGCCGAGCAGTACTTC
CSASEVPPAEQYF
>many|TRBD2|TRBV4-1|TRBJ2-7
TGCGCCAGCAGCCAACCTACTAGCGGCACCTACGAGCAGTACTTC
CASSQPTSGTYEQYF
>many|NA|TRBV27|TRBJ1-1
TGTGCCAGCAGTTTATCCCCAGGGAACACTGAAGCTTTCTTT
CASSLSPGNTEAFF
>few|NA|TRBV7-6|TRBJ2-1
TGTGCCAGCAGCTCTCTCGGGGGAGCGGAGCAGTTCTTC
CASSSLGGAEQFF
>NA|TRBD1|TRBV30|TRBJ1-5
TGTGCCTGGAGTCCACAGGGGGCGTTTGGCAATCAGCCCCAGCATTTT
CAWSPQGAFGNQPQHF
>many|TRBD1|TRBV20-1|TRBJ2-4
TGCAGTGCATCCCGGGACAGGGGTTACATTCAGTACTTC
CSASRDRGYIQYF
>many|NA|TRBV12-3/TRBV12-4|TRBJ1-2
TGTGCCAGCAGTTCCCGAAACAGGGCAGATGGCTACACCTTC
CASSSRNRADGYTF
>many|TRBD2|TRBV9|TRBJ2-7
TGTGCCAGCAGCCTCGCCGGGACTAGCGGGGACGAGCAGTACTTC
CASSLAGTSGDEQYF
>many|NA|TRBV4-3|TRBJ2-5
TGCGCCAGCAGCCAAGATCGCCAAGAGACCCAGTACTTC
CASSQDRQETQYF
>many|NA|TRBV7-9|TRBJ1-2
TGTGCCAGCAGCGGCGGGACTTATGGCTACACCTTC
CASSGGTYGYTF
>NA|NA|TRBV6-2/TRBV6-3|TRBJ2-1
TGTGCCAGCAGTTACTCGGCTGAGCAGTTCTTC
CASSYSAEQFF
>many|TRBD1|TRBV29-1|TRBJ1-2
TGCAGCCTCTCTCGAGGGGGACAGGGGGCGCAGGGCTACACCTTC
CSLSRGGQGAQGYTF
>many|TRBD2|TRBV20-1|TRBJ2-7
TGCAGTGCTAGTTCCGCGCGCGGGGGGCCCTACGAGCAGTACTTC
CSASSARGGPYEQYF
>many|NA|TRBV5-1|TRBJ1-2
TGCGCCAGCAGCTTGGTCGAGGGGTATGGCTACACCTTC
CASSLVEGYGYTF
>many|NA|TRBV29-1|TRBJ2-1
TGCAGCGTTGTTACCACTAGCTCCTACAATGAGCAGTTCTTC
CSVVTTSSYNEQFF
>NA|NA|TRBV5-6|TRBJ2-2
TGTGCCAGCAGCTTGAAAATTAGGAACACCGGGGAGCTGTTTTTT
CASSLKIRNTGELFF
>many|TRBD1|TRBV4-3|TRBJ1-2
TGCGCCAGCAGCCCTTATACCGGGACAGGGGAGGATGGCTACACCTTC
CASSPYTGTGEDGYTF